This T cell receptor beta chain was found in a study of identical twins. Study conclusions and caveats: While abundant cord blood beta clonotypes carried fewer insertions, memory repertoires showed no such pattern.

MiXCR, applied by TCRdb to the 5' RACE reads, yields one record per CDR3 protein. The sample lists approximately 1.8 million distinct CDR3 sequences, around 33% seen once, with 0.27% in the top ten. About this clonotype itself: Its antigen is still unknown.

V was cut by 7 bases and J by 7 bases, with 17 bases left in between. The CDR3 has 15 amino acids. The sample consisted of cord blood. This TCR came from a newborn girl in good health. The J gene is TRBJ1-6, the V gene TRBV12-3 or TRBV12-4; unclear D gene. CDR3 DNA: TGTGCCAGCACTCCGGATCCGGGCCAAAATTCACCCCTCCACTTT. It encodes CASTPDPGQNSPLHF.